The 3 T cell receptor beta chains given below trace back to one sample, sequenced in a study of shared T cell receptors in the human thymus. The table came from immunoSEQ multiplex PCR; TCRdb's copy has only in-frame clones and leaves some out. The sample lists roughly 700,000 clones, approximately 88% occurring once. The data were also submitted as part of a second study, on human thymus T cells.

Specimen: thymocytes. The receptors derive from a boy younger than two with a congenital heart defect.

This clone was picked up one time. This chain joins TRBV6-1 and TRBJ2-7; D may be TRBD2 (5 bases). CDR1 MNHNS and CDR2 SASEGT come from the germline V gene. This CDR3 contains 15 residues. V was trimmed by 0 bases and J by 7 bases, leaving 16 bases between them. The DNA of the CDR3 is TGTGCCAGCAGTGAAGCGTCCCGGCCACCGGGGGAGCAGTACTTC. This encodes CASSEASRPPGEQYF.

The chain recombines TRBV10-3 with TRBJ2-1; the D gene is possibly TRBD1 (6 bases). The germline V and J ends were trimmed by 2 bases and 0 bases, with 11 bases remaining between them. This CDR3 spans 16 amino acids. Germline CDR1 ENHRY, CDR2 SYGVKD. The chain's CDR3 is CAISEVTGNSYNEQFF. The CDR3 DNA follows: TGTGCCATCAGTGAGGTTACAGGGAACTCCTACAATGAGCAGTTCTTC.

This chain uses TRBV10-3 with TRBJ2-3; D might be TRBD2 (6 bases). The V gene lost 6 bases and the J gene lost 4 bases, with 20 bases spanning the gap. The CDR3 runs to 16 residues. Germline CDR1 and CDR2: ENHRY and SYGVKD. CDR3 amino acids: CAIRDDGTLEADTQYF. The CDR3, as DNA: TGTGCCATCAGGGACGACGGGACTCTGGAGGCAGATACGCAGTATTTT.